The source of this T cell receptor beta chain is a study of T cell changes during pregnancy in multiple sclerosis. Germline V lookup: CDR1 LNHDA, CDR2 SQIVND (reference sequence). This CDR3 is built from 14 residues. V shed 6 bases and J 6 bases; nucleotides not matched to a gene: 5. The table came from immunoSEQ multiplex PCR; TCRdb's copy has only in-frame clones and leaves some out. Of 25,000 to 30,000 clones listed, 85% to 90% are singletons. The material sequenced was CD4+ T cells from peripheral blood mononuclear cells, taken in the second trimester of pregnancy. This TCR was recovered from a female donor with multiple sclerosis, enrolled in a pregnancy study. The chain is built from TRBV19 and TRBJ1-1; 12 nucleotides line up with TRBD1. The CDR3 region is CASSPGTGGSEAFF. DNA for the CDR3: TGTGCCAGTAGCCCCGGGACAGGGGGCTCTGAAGCTTTCTTT.